Below are 16 T cell receptor beta chains sequenced from a single sample in a study of blood T cell repertoires in COVID-19. Some clones are missing from TCRdb's copy, which holds only in-frame ones; the method was immunoSEQ multiplex PCR. The sample consists of hundreds of thousands of clones, about four fifths of them appearing once. Sequences were obtained from peripheral blood. These receptors were taken from a woman aged 50 to 60 who had recovered from COVID-19.

The chain employs TRBV7-9 and TRBJ2-1, with TRBD2 matching 9 bases. CDR1 and CDR2 from the germline V gene are SEHNR and FQNEAQ (reference sequence). This CDR3 region has 17 residues. V shed 3 bases and J 0 bases; nucleotides not matched to a gene: 6. The CDR3 spells CASSFPSGGNSYNEQFF. CDR3 sequence (DNA): TGTGCCAGCAGCTTTCCCAGCGGGGGGAACTCCTACAATGAGCAGTTCTTC.

V usage is TRBV7-2 and J usage is TRBJ1-5; TRBD1 matches at 9 bases. CDR3 size: 16 residues. After removal of 0 bases from V and 3 bases from J, the junction contained 3 bases not matched to a gene. CDR1 and CDR2 from the germline V gene are SGHTA and FQGNSA. CDR3 protein: CASSLAGTGINQPQHF. CDR3 nucleotides: TGTGCCAGCAGCTTAGCCGGGACAGGGATCAATCAGCCCCAGCATTTT.

The chain uses TRBV3-1 (or the pseudogene TRBV3-2) and TRBJ2-1; maybe TRBD2 (5 bases). CDR1 and CDR2 (germline): LGHDT, YNNKEL (reference sequence). Trimming removed 4 bases from V and 3 bases from J, with 10 bases in between. The CDR3 runs 14 residues. DNA of the CDR3: TGTGCCAGCAGCCCGGAGGACCTCTACAATGAGCAGTTCTTC. Translated: CASSPEDLYNEQFF.

This sequence joins TRBV12-5 and TRBJ2-2, with D perhaps TRBD1 (6 bases). This CDR3 comprises 14 residues. The V gene lost 5 bases and the J gene lost 7 bases, with 14 bases spanning the gap. The V gene's germline CDR1 is LGHNT and CDR2 FRNRAP. The CDR3 bases are TGTGCTAGTGGTCGGGGACGGGACAACGGGGAGCTGTTTTTT. This encodes CASGRGRDNGELFF.

The chain couples TRBV4-1 to TRBJ2-3; D gene unclear. Looked up from germline, CDR1 is MGHRA and CDR2 is YSYEKL. The CDR3 runs to 16 residues. Trimming stripped 0 bases from V and 1 base from J, with 11 bases between. This chain's CDR3 is CASSQETASRTDTQYF. As DNA, the CDR3 is TGCGCCAGCAGCCAAGAAACAGCATCCCGCACAGATACGCAGTATTTT.

This chain links TRBV11-2 with TRBJ2-5, with 7 bases aligning to TRBD2. The CDR3 is made up of 18 amino acids. Per germline, CDR1 SGHAT and CDR2 FQNNGV. V gave up 0 bases and J gave up 2 bases; unmatched junction bases: 12. In DNA form, the CDR3 reads TGTGCCAGCAGCTTAGACAGAACTGGGGGACTATTTCAAGAGACCCAGTACTTC. This gives the protein CASSLDRTGGLFQETQYF.

This clone was detected a few times. CDR3 sequence reads: CASSLFAGQLYNEQFF. The DNA of the CDR3 is TGTGCCAGCAGCTTGTTCGCGGGACAGCTGTACAATGAGCAGTTCTTC. V is TRBV5-8 and J is TRBJ2-1; D is perhaps TRBD1 (7 bases). V dropped 1 base and J dropped 4 bases, with 15 bases sitting between them. This CDR3 contains 16 residues. Germline V gene lookup returns CDR1 SGHTS and CDR2 YDEGEE. The whole variable domain, filled in from reference TRBV5-8 and TRBJ2-1, reads EAGVTQSPTHLIKTRGQQATLRCSPISGHTSVYWYQQALGLGLQFLLWYDEGEERNRGNFPPRFSGRQFPNYSSELNVNALELEDSALYLCASSLFAGQLYNEQFFGPGTRLTVL.

The sample holds a few counts of this clone. CDR3 sequence: CASQTGGYYGYTF. CDR3 DNA sequence: TGTGCCAGCCAGACAGGCGGATACTATGGCTACACCTTC. J is TRBJ1-2 and V is TRBV19; a possible D gene is TRBD1 (6 bases). V lost 9 bases, J lost 3 bases, and 14 bases lay in between. The CDR3 runs 13 residues. The V gene's germline CDR1 is LNHDA and CDR2 SQIVND (reference sequence).

The rearrangement joins TRBV7-9 to TRBJ1-1, with 7 nucleotides matching TRBD1. This CDR3 spans 15 amino acids. Looked up from germline, CDR1 is SEHNR and CDR2 is FQNEAQ (reference sequence). J lost 3 bases, V lost 2 bases, and 6 bases had no gene match. This CDR3 is CASSLRGPTDTEAFF. DNA for the CDR3: TGTGCCAGCAGCTTAAGGGGGCCAACGGACACTGAAGCTTTCTTT.

The rearrangement joins TRBV28 to TRBJ2-7; 10 bases line up with TRBD2. This CDR3 has 16 amino acids. In germline, CDR1 is MDHEN, CDR2 SYDVKM. V trimming: 2 bases; J trimming: 3 bases; junction bases outside the gene matches: 7. In DNA, the CDR3 is TGTGCCAGCAGTTTACCCAGGGAGCGGGAGGGCTACGAGCAGTACTTC. Translated, it gives CASSLPREREGYEQYF.

The V and J genes are TRBV7-3 and TRBJ2-3, with D possibly TRBD2 on 5 matching bases. The CDR3 contains 16 residues. Germline loops: CDR1 SGHTA, CDR2 FQGTGA. Trimming pared 4 bases from V and 0 bases from J, leaving 14 bases between. As DNA, the CDR3 is TGTGCCAGCAGCTCCAAAGGAGGCATTAGCACAGATACGCAGTATTTT. Amino acid sequence: CASSSKGGISTDTQYF.

This clone was recorded a few times. The junction does not match germline at one end; this may be a read error. The chain carries TRBV2 and TRBJ2-7; D might be TRBD2 (5 bases). The CDR3 is 12 residues long. The germline CDR1 and CDR2 sequences are SNHLY and FYNNEI. CDR3 in DNA: TGTGCCAGCAGTGAGGAGGTGGCGGTAGCTTCTTTC. This translates into CASSEEVAVASF.

The J gene is TRBJ2-1, the V gene TRBV7-2; perhaps TRBD1 as D (6 bases). Per the germline V gene, CDR1 is SGHTA and CDR2 is FQGNSA. This CDR3 region has 15 residues. V was trimmed by 4 bases and J by 7 bases, leaving 17 bases between them. The CDR3 sequence: CASSSRDTGANEQFF. CDR3 nucleotide sequence: TGTGCCAGCAGCTCCCGGGACACCGGAGCGAATGAGCAGTTCTTC.

In its sample, this clone was seen many times. The V gene is TRBV29-1, the J gene TRBJ1-3; D not certain. The germline V gene encodes CDR1 SQVTM and CDR2 ANQGSEA. CDR3 length: 12 amino acids. V was pared by 5 bases and J by 4 bases, with 9 bases between. CDR3 nucleotides: TGCAGCGTTCTTACAGACGGAAACACCATATATTTT. This translates into CSVLTDGNTIYF.

V usage is TRBV11-1 and J usage is TRBJ1-1, with D possibly matching TRBD1 (5 bases). The CDR3 runs to 13 residues. Trimming took 3 bases from V and 1 from J, leaving 6 bases between them. Germline CDR1 is SGHAT and CDR2 is FQDESV (reference sequence). CDR3 in amino acids: CASSLGRNTEAFF. CDR3 DNA sequence: TGTGCCAGCAGCTTGGGGCGGAACACTGAAGCTTTCTTT.

This clone was detected only once. The genes are TRBV15 and TRBJ1-1; maybe TRBD1 (6 bases). Germline V CDR1 and CDR2: LNHNV, YYDKDF (reference sequence). The CDR3 is made up of 17 amino acids. V gave up 2 bases and J gave up 0 bases, with 16 bases separating them. CDR3: CATSRPFRGGLNTEAFF. The CDR3 coding sequence is TGTGCCACCAGCAGACCCTTTAGGGGGGGCCTGAACACTGAAGCTTTCTTT.